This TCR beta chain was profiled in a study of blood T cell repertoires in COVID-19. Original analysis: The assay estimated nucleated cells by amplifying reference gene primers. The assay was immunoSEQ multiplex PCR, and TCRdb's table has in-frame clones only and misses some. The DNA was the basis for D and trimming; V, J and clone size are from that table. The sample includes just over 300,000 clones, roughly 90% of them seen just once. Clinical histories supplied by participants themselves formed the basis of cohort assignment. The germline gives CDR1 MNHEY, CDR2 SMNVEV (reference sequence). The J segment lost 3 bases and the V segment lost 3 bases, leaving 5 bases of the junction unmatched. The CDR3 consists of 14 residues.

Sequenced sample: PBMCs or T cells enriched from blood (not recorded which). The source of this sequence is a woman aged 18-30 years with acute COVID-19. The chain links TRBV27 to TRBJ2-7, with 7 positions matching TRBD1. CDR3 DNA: TGTGCCAGCAGTTTCCGACAGGGCAGCTACGAGCAGTACTTC. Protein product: CASSFRQGSYEQYF.